Following are 14 T cell receptor beta chains from one sample sequenced in a study of blood T cell repertoires in COVID-19. Sequenced by immunoSEQ multiplex PCR; TCRdb stores in-frame clones only, minus some. The sample gives hundreds of thousands of clones, 83% of which show up once; 5% to 6% is in the top ten. The specimen sequenced was peripheral blood. Every receptor here comes from a man older than 75 with acute or convalescent COVID-19.

The chain couples TRBV19 to TRBJ1-1, with 9 nucleotides matching TRBD1. With 5 bases clipped from V and 4 bases from J, the junction kept 11 bases outside the gene matches. Germline assignment: CDR1 LNHDA and CDR2 SQIVND (reference sequence). The CDR3 runs 16 residues. The DNA of the CDR3 is TGTGCCAGTAGTCTCCGTCCGGGACAGGGTCCCACTGAAGCTTTCTTT. It translates to CASSLRPGQGPTEAFF.

The rearrangement uses TRBV18 and TRBJ1-2; 8 bases match TRBD1. Germline loops: CDR1 KGHSH, CDR2 LQKENI. With V trimmed by 3 bases and J by 4 bases, 4 bases remained unmatched. The CDR3 totals 14 residues. CDR3 sequence: CASSPDRVGYGYTF. The CDR3 DNA sequence: TGTGCCAGCTCACCGGACAGGGTTGGCTATGGCTACACCTTC.

The CDR3 protein is CASTLAGLVNEQFF. In nucleotides, the CDR3 is TGTGCCAGCACCCTAGCGGGTTTAGTCAATGAGCAGTTCTTC. The V and J genes are TRBV3-1 (or the pseudogene TRBV3-2) and TRBJ2-1, with 8 bases fitting TRBD2. After removal of 7 bases from V and 6 bases from J, the junction contained 8 bases not matched to a gene. This CDR3 has 14 amino acids. Looked up from germline, CDR1 is LGHDT and CDR2 is YNNKEL (reference sequence).

The chain combines TRBV27 with TRBJ2-7; a possible D gene is TRBD2 (5 bases). The germline V gene has CDR1 MNHEY and CDR2 SMNVEV (reference sequence). The V gene lost 6 bases and the J gene lost 3 bases, with 21 bases spanning the gap. The CDR3 sequence is 16 residues long. The CDR3 sequence is CASSRTDVGTLYEQYF. CDR3 sequence (DNA): TGTGCCAGCAGCAGGACTGACGTTGGAACCCTCTACGAGCAGTACTTC.

This clone is a singleton in its sample. The chain employs TRBV10-3 and TRBJ1-1; possibly TRBD1 for D (5 bases). This CDR3 has 13 amino acids. V was cut by 7 bases and J by 0 bases, with 9 bases left in between. Germline values: CDR1 ENHRY, CDR2 SYGVKD. This CDR3 is CAIKRDLNTEAFF. The CDR3 nucleotides are TGTGCCATCAAGCGGGACCTGAACACTGAAGCTTTCTTT.

The CDR3, as DNA: TGTGCCAGCAGCGATTTCGGGACAGACCACTACAATGAGCAGTTCTTC. Its protein is CASSDFGTDHYNEQFF. The chain combines TRBV6-2 or TRBV6-3 with TRBJ2-1; the match to TRBD1 covers 7 bases. The CDR3 is 16 amino acids. Looked up from germline, CDR1 is MNHEY and CDR2 is SVGEGT. The V segment lost 6 bases and the J segment 3 bases; nucleotides outside the gene matches: 11.

The chain couples TRBV29-1 to TRBJ2-1, with TRBD2 matching 12 bases. The CDR3 is made up of 18 amino acids. Germline V gene sequence: CDR1 SQVTM, CDR2 ANQGSEA. Trimming removed 4 bases from V and 7 bases from J; junction bases left unmatched: 17. The CDR3 reads CSVVFSLRLAGVKNEQFF. The DNA of the CDR3 is TGCAGCGTTGTATTCTCTCTTCGACTAGCGGGAGTGAAGAATGAGCAGTTCTTC.

The chain recombines TRBV15 with TRBJ2-7, with D possibly TRBD1 on 6 matching bases. CDR1 LNHNV and CDR2 YYDKDF come from the germline V gene (reference sequence). The CDR3 is 15 amino acids. V lost 3 bases and J 1 base, leaving 13 bases between the germline ends. CDR3 residues: CATSRGAEQSYEQYF. The DNA for the CDR3 is TGTGCCACCAGCAGGGGGGCGGAACAGTCCTACGAGCAGTACTTC. The full variable domain, rest sourced from reference TRBV15 and TRBJ2-7, is DAMVIQNPRYQVTQFGKPVTLSCSQTLNHNVMYWYQQKSSQAPKLLFHYYDKDFNNEADTPDNFQSRRPNTSFCFLDIRSPGLGDTAMYLCATSRGAEQSYEQYFGPGTRLTVT.

This clone has only a few counts. J is TRBJ2-7 and V is TRBV2; 10 bases match TRBD1. This CDR3 region has 15 residues. V lost 6 bases and J lost 3; bases outside the gene matches: 8. The germline V gene encodes CDR1 SNHLY and CDR2 FYNNEI. The CDR3 region is CASSDGQGGVYEQYF. For the CDR3, the DNA is TGTGCCAGCAGCGATGGACAGGGGGGAGTCTACGAGCAGTACTTC.

V gene TRBV24-1 combines with J gene TRBJ2-2, with TRBD1 identical over 7 bases. Germline CDR1 KGHDR, CDR2 SFDVKD. Trimming at V came to 8 bases and at J to 5 bases, leaving 4 bases not matched to a gene. The CDR3 spans 13 residues. CDR3 nucleotide sequence: TGTGCCACCACAGACAGGGTTACCGGGGAGCTGTTTTTT. This sequence encodes CATTDRVTGELFF.

The gene calls are TRBV2 and TRBJ2-7, with 8 bases lining up with TRBD1. The V gene's germline CDR1 is SNHLY and CDR2 FYNNEI. Unmatched junction bases numbered 4, after V lost 10 bases and J lost 2 bases. This CDR3 has 12 amino acids. DNA for the CDR3: TGTGCCATAGGACAGGGACCCTACGAGCAGTACTTC. It encodes CAIGQGPYEQYF.

The genes are TRBV21-1 and TRBJ1-2. TRBV21-1 is a pseudogene segment. CDR3 length: 18 residues. For the CDR3, the DNA is TGTGCCAGCAGCAAGGCCGCCCGGGCTGGTGAGGGTAACTATGGCTACACCTTC. This gives the protein CASSKAARAGEGNYGYTF.

The genes are TRBV6-5 and TRBJ1-2, with 9 bases that match TRBD1. The germline CDR1 and CDR2 sequences are MNHEY and SVGAGI. V was clipped by 8 bases and J by 3 bases; unmatched bases: 7. The CDR3 is made up of 14 amino acids. CDR3 DNA sequence: TGTGCCAGCCAAACCGGGACAGGGCACTATGGCTACACCTTC. This gives the protein CASQTGTGHYGYTF.

This rearrangement joins TRBV7-2 to TRBJ2-7; D call uncertain. Trimming took off 4 bases at V and 0 bases at J, with 10 bases between the two ends. The CDR3 contains 14 residues. Looked up from germline, CDR1 is SGHTA and CDR2 is FQGNSA. The DNA of the CDR3 is TGTGCCAGCAGCTCGCAGGTGAGCTCCTACGAGCAGTACTTC. Its translation: CASSSQVSSYEQYF.